Below, 29 T cell receptor beta chains from the same sample are listed, as sequenced in a study of identical twins. TCRdb passed the 5' RACE reads through MiXCR, listing each CDR3 protein once. The top ten clones hold 2.9% of a sample with some 440,000 distinct CDR3 sequences, around 24% of them seen once. Separately, the same data were catalogued under a study of T cells expressing NK-cell markers.

The sequencing sample was made of CD4+ T cells sorted from blood. These receptors all stem from a woman younger than 35 in good health.

This chain joins TRBV5-1 and TRBJ2-7; D perhaps matches TRBD1 (6 bases). Between the trimmed V and J ends, which lost 2 bases and 0 bases, there was a span of 12 bases. Germline V lookup: CDR1 SGHRS, CDR2 YFSETQ. The CDR3 has 15 residues. CDR3 loop: CASSLSGQFSYEQYF. Written as DNA, the CDR3 is TGCGCCAGCAGCTTATCCGGACAGTTCTCCTACGAGCAGTACTTC. The full variable domain, with the rest looked up from reference TRBV5-1 and TRBJ2-7, is KAGVTQTPRYLIKTRGQQVTLSCSPISGHRSVSWYQQTPGQGLQFLFEYFSETQRNKGNFPGRFSGRQFSNSRSEMNVSTLELGDSALYLCASSLSGQFSYEQYFGPGTRLTVT.

This clonotype was detected a few times. The V gene is TRBV29-1, the J gene TRBJ2-2; a possible D gene is TRBD1 (5 bases). This CDR3 spans 13 amino acids. Germline V gives CDR1 SQVTM, CDR2 ANQGSEA. Trimming took 4 bases from V and 5 from J, leaving 11 bases between them. The CDR3 protein is CSVGRRDTGELFF. The CDR3 coding sequence is TGCAGCGTTGGTCGCAGGGATACCGGGGAGCTGTTTTTT.

This chain uses TRBV5-1 with TRBJ2-7, with TRBD1 matching over 7 bases. The CDR3 has 14 amino acids. V dropped 2 bases and J dropped 4; count of bases not matched to a gene: 6. In germline, CDR1 is SGHRS, CDR2 YFSETQ. This CDR3 reads CASSFEGAGYEQYF. CDR3 nucleotide sequence: TGCGCCAGCAGCTTTGAGGGGGCTGGGTACGAGCAGTACTTC.

V usage is TRBV20-1 and J usage is TRBJ2-5; TRBD1 matches 8 bases. Losses at the gene ends were 1 base for V and 5 bases for J; bases not matched to a gene: 6. The CDR3 has 14 amino acids. In germline, CDR1 is DFQATT, CDR2 SNEGSKA (reference sequence). The CDR3, as DNA: TGCAGTGCTAGAGGCGGACGACAGGGGGAGACCCAGTACTTC. This translates into CSARGGRQGETQYF.

V gene TRBV20-1 combines with J gene TRBJ2-5; D gene unclear. CDR3 length: 13 residues. Trimming left V 3 bases short and J 2 bases short, with 10 bases between. CDR1 DFQATT and CDR2 SNEGSKA come from the germline V gene (reference sequence). The DNA of the CDR3 is TGCAGTGCTAGTTGGCTACCGCAAGAGACCCAGTACTTC. Translation: CSASWLPQETQYF.

This clonotype appeared a few times. The chain joins TRBV7-8 to TRBJ2-3; D possibly uses TRBD1 or TRBD2 (5 bases each). V lost 2 bases and J 4 bases, leaving 22 bases between the germline ends. Germline V gene lookup returns CDR1 SGHVS and CDR2 FQNEAQ. This CDR3 spans 18 amino acids. The CDR3, as DNA: TGTGCCAGCAGCTTAACGCCGGGACGTAGAAAGAAGGCAGATACGCAGTATTTT. Its protein is CASSLTPGRRKKADTQYF.

Points on this clonotype: The junction and the germline gene differ at one end; a read error may be behind it. V gene TRBV7-7 combines with J gene TRBJ2-5, with 9 nucleotides matching TRBD2. The V gene's germline CDR1 is SSHAT and CDR2 FNYEAQ (reference sequence). The CDR3 contains 14 residues. The DNA for the CDR3 is TGTGCTAGCAGCTCGGCCGCGGGGGGGGGGACCCAGTACTTC. Translating it yields CASSSAAGGGTQYF.

This chain links TRBV29-1 with TRBJ1-2; D unclear. The CDR3 is 14 residues long. Germline CDR1 is SQVTM and CDR2 is ANQGSEA. The germline V and J ends were trimmed by 3 bases and 0 bases, with 11 bases remaining between them. CDR3 coding DNA: TGCAGCGTTGAGATTGGGATAGCTAACTATGGCTACACCTTC. It is translated as CSVEIGIANYGYTF.

J is TRBJ2-5 and V is TRBV3-1; 7 bases map to TRBD2. The CDR3 extends over 13 amino acids. Germline V CDR1 and CDR2: LGHDT, YNNKEL (reference sequence). V shed 10 bases and J 1 base; nucleotides not matched to a gene: 6. DNA for the CDR3: TGTGCCACAACTAGACTAGCCCAAGAGACCCAGTACTTC. Its translation is CATTRLAQETQYF.

This chain connects TRBV5-1 to TRBJ2-3, with 7 bases that match TRBD1. Looked up from germline, CDR1 is SGHRS and CDR2 is YFSETQ. The CDR3 runs 14 residues. V shed 4 bases, J shed 4 bases, and the junction held 6 bases outside the gene matches. The CDR3 region is CASSQGVVPDTQYF. The CDR3 DNA is TGCGCCAGCAGCCAGGGGGTCGTCCCAGATACGCAGTATTTT. The variable domain in full, with the rest retrieved from reference TRBV5-1 and TRBJ2-3, is KAGVTQTPRYLIKTRGQQVTLSCSPISGHRSVSWYQQTPGQGLQFLFEYFSETQRNKGNFPGRFSGRQFSNSRSEMNVSTLELGDSALYLCASSQGVVPDTQYFGPGTRLTVL.

This clonotype came up a few times. This rearrangement joins TRBV20-1 to TRBJ1-1; tentative D call: TRBD1 (6 bases). The CDR3 loop spans 12 amino acids. V was shortened by 5 bases and J by 6 bases, with 13 bases between the two germline ends. Germline lookup yields CDR1 DFQATT and CDR2 SNEGSKA (reference sequence). The CDR3 DNA sequence: TGCAGTGCTGAGGGGGACTGGGCTGAAGCTTTCTTT. This encodes CSAEGDWAEAFF.

V gene TRBV28 combines with J gene TRBJ2-2; D unresolved. CDR3 length: 14 amino acids. Per germline, CDR1 MDHEN and CDR2 SYDVKM. V was trimmed by 8 bases and J by 0 bases, leaving 10 bases between them. The CDR3 here is CASQILSNTGELFF. CDR3 coding DNA: TGTGCCAGCCAGATATTATCGAACACCGGGGAGCTGTTTTTT. The full variable domain, with the rest looked up from reference TRBV28 and TRBJ2-2, is DVKVTQSSRYLVKRTGEKVFLECVQDMDHENMFWYRQDPGLGLRLIYFSYDVKMKEKGDIPEGYSVSREKKERFSLILESASTNQTSMYLCASQILSNTGELFFGEGSRLTVL.

The chain carries TRBV6-5 and TRBJ2-7, with 9 bases aligning to TRBD1. This CDR3 is 15 amino acids long. From germline, CDR1 is MNHEY and CDR2 SVGAGI. The V segment lost 0 bases and the J segment 3 bases; nucleotides outside the gene matches: 3. The CDR3 DNA is TGTGCCAGCAGTTACTCCCTGACAGGGGGCTACGAGCAGTACTTC. This sequence encodes CASSYSLTGGYEQYF.

V is TRBV15 and J is TRBJ2-7; D remains ambiguous. The germline V and J ends were trimmed by 0 bases and 2 bases, with 17 bases remaining between them. CDR1 LNHNV and CDR2 YYDKDF come from the germline V gene (reference sequence). The CDR3 is made up of 17 amino acids. The CDR3: CATSRDYTGSTAYEQYF. Written as DNA, the CDR3 is TGTGCCACCAGCAGAGATTACACCGGATCGACCGCCTACGAGCAGTACTTC.

This clonotype was seen a handful of times. This rearrangement joins TRBV3-1 to TRBJ2-1; D uncertain. This CDR3 has 15 residues. Germline CDR1 and CDR2: LGHDT and YNNKEL (reference sequence). The V end lost 3 bases, the J end lost 2 bases, and 11 bases lay between the germline ends. Here the CDR3 reads CASSQTSDTYNEQFF. CDR3 sequence (DNA): TGTGCCAGCAGCCAGACGAGTGATACCTACAATGAGCAGTTCTTC.

The J gene is TRBJ1-2, the V gene TRBV7-2; possibly TRBD1 for D (5 bases). CDR3 length equals 13 residues. Germline V gives CDR1 SGHTA, CDR2 FQGNSA. Between the trimmed V and J ends, which lost 5 bases and 8 bases, there was a span of 15 bases. CDR3 loop: CASSQRGVLGYTF. CDR3 nucleotide sequence: TGTGCCAGCAGCCAGAGGGGTGTGCTAGGCTACACCTTC.

This clonotype was detected only a few times. The chain joins TRBV11-3 to TRBJ2-2; 8 bases are a match to TRBD2. V lost 5 bases and J lost 0; bases outside the gene matches: 5. The CDR3 totals 16 residues. Germline V gene lookup returns CDR1 SGHNT and CDR2 YENEEA. CDR3 loop: CASSTPGLANTGELFF. CDR3 coding DNA: TGTGCCAGCAGCACTCCGGGACTAGCGAACACCGGGGAGCTGTTTTTT.

This sequence joins TRBV7-3 and TRBJ2-3, with unresolved D. The ends were cut back, 3 bases at V and 11 bases at J, with 9 bases in the middle. The germline gives CDR1 SGHTA, CDR2 FQGTGA. This CDR3 region has 11 residues. CDR3 loop: CASSLKVEQYF. In DNA, the CDR3 is TGTGCCAGCAGCTTGAAGGTGGAGCAGTATTTT.

This clonotype was counted only a few times. The V call is TRBV20-1, the J call TRBJ2-7; perhaps TRBD1 as D (6 bases). Trimming took 2 bases from V and 3 from J, leaving 14 bases between them. The CDR3 has 14 residues. Looked up from germline, CDR1 is DFQATT and CDR2 is SNEGSKA (reference sequence). The CDR3 sequence: CSARPGTKYYEQYF. The CDR3 DNA is TGCAGTGCTAGACCTGGGACAAAATACTACGAGCAGTACTTC.

There are a few counts of this clonotype. The chain couples TRBV12-3 or TRBV12-4 to TRBJ2-6; 9 nucleotides match TRBD2. Unmatched junction bases numbered 1, after V lost 2 bases and J lost 11 bases. The CDR3 sequence is 13 residues long. The CDR3: CASSLRLADVLTF. Here the CDR3 DNA reads TGTGCCAGCAGTTTACGACTAGCGGACGTCCTGACTTTC.

The chain recombines TRBV15 with TRBJ2-1; D uncertain. V was cut by 2 bases and J by 1 base, with 3 bases left in between. The CDR3 is made up of 13 amino acids. Germline values: CDR1 LNHNV, CDR2 YYDKDF (reference sequence). The CDR3, as DNA: TGTGCCACCAGCAGAAAATCCTACAATGAGCAGTTCTTC. The encoded protein is CATSRKSYNEQFF.

This clonotype has just a few counts. The chain couples TRBV6-6 to TRBJ1-2; D unresolved. There are 11 residues in the CDR3. Per germline, CDR1 MNHNY and CDR2 SVGAGI (reference sequence). The germline V and J ends were trimmed by 8 bases and 6 bases, with 10 bases remaining between them. The chain's CDR3 is CASQGAHGYTF. CDR3 DNA: TGTGCCAGCCAAGGCGCGCATGGCTACACCTTC.

This clonotype was detected ten times or more. The rearrangement uses TRBV20-1 and TRBJ2-4; D is undetermined. Germline CDR1 and CDR2: DFQATT and SNEGSKA (reference sequence). This CDR3 has 16 residues. Trimming shortened V by 0 bases and J by 0 bases, and 12 bases separated the two germline ends. CDR3 in DNA: TGCAGTGCTAGAGATTCTTCTCGGCGAGCCAAAAACATTCAGTACTTC. Translation gives CSARDSSRRAKNIQYF.

Here the CDR3 reads CASSQLVPRELFF. CDR3 DNA: TGTGCCAGCTCACAACTCGTCCCCCGGGAGCTGTTTTTT. The chain joins TRBV18 to TRBJ2-2, with unresolved D. The CDR3 length is 13 residues. The V and J ends lost 4 bases and 9 bases respectively, with 12 bases between them. Germline lookup yields CDR1 KGHSH and CDR2 LQKENI.

V usage is TRBV20-1 and J usage is TRBJ2-3, with D unclear. The CDR3 contains 13 residues. Trimming left V 3 bases short and J 2 bases short, with 9 bases between. The germline V gene has CDR1 DFQATT and CDR2 SNEGSKA (reference sequence). The CDR3 sequence: CSARGGPTDTQYF. In nucleotides, the CDR3 is TGCAGTGCTAGGGGCGGCCCCACAGATACGCAGTATTTT.

This clonotype was observed many times. This chain uses TRBV12-5 with TRBJ2-1; 11 bases agree with TRBD2. In germline, CDR1 is LGHNT, CDR2 FRNRAP. The V segment lost 5 bases and the J segment 4 bases; nucleotides outside the gene matches: 1. The CDR3 contains 14 residues. The CDR3 loop is CASGRTSGYNEQFF. The CDR3 DNA follows: TGTGCTAGTGGTCGGACTAGCGGGTACAATGAGCAGTTCTTC.

This chain links TRBV4-3 with TRBJ2-7; no reliable D call. CDR1 is LGHNA and CDR2 is YSLEER in the germline V gene. Trimming stripped 1 base from V and 2 bases from J, with 12 bases between. The CDR3 runs to 15 residues. This CDR3 is CASSQAGQAPYEQYF. Written as DNA, the CDR3 is TGCGCCAGCAGCCAAGCCGGGCAGGCCCCCTACGAGCAGTACTTC.

The J gene is TRBJ1-4, the V gene TRBV20-1; unclear D gene. CDR3 size: 13 residues. Germline CDR1 reads DFQATT; CDR2 reads SNEGSKA (reference sequence). The V and J ends lost 3 bases and 3 bases respectively, with 8 bases between them. CDR3 amino acids: CSASGSSNEKLFF. In DNA, the CDR3 is TGCAGTGCTAGCGGCAGCTCTAATGAAAAACTGTTTTTT.

The chain couples TRBV6-6 to TRBJ2-7; 7 bases map to TRBD2. The trim removed 8 bases at V and 3 bases at J, leaving 7 bases unmatched. The germline CDR1 and CDR2 sequences are MNHNY and SVGAGI (reference sequence). This CDR3 comprises 13 residues. CDR3 region: CASGGLEGYEQYF. Here the CDR3 DNA reads TGTGCCAGCGGCGGACTAGAGGGCTACGAGCAGTACTTC.